The 12 T cell receptor beta chains listed next were all sequenced from one sample in a study of T cell repertoires in cytomegalovirus infection. TCRdb reprocessed the reads via MiXCR and lists one record per CDR3 protein. Of some 920,000 distinct CDR3 sequences listed, about a third are singletons. These receptors' targets are unknown. Sequenced material: cultured CD8+ T cells from PBMCs, taken from culture after CMV antigen stimulation. The receptor source for this set is a human donor in good health (CMV status not recorded). Some clones in this sample may be carry-over from other donors' samples.

Of note for this clonotype: The junction differs from germline at one of its ends, possibly a read error. The J gene is TRBJ2-1, the V gene TRBV6-2 or TRBV6-3; D is ambiguous. The CDR3 consists of 14 residues. The germline CDR1 and CDR2 sequences are MNHEY and SVGEGT. The CDR3 DNA reads as TGTGCCAACAGTTACTCTCTGGGTCGGAATGAGCAGTTCTTC. It specifies CANSYSLGRNEQFF.

The V gene is TRBV29-1, the J gene TRBJ2-3; TRBD1 or TRBD2 may be the D gene (5 bases each). The germline CDR1 and CDR2 sequences are SQVTM and ANQGSEA. V gave up 1 base and J gave up 5 bases, with 16 bases separating them. CDR3 length equals 15 residues. This CDR3 reads CSVEGSEGRVDTQYF. The CDR3, as DNA: TGCAGCGTTGAAGGGTCTGAGGGGCGGGTAGATACGCAGTATTTT.

This clonotype has just a few counts. V and J are TRBV7-6 and TRBJ2-1; D remains ambiguous. This CDR3 is 13 amino acids long. V dropped 3 bases and J dropped 5 bases, with 8 bases sitting between them. CDR1 is SGHVS and CDR2 is FNYEAQ in the germline V gene. CDR3 sequence (DNA): TGTGCCAGCAGCTTTGATTTTGACAATGAGCAGTTCTTC. Its protein is CASSFDFDNEQFF. The complete variable domain, with remaining parts taken from reference TRBV7-6 and TRBJ2-1, reads GAGVSQSPRYKVTKRGQDVALRCDPISGHVSLYWYRQALGQGPEFLTYFNYEAQQDKSGLPNDRFSAERPEGSISTLTIQRTEQRDSAMYRCASSFDFDNEQFFGPGTRLTVL.

There are many counts of this clonotype. This rearrangement joins TRBV7-8 to TRBJ1-5; no clear D. Trimming stripped 1 base from V and 4 bases from J, with 14 bases between. CDR1 is SGHVS and CDR2 is FQNEAQ in the germline V gene. The CDR3 is made up of 16 amino acids. The CDR3 DNA sequence: TGTGCCAGCAGCTTAGATAAGGGTCCGGGGAATCAGCCCCAGCATTTT. Its protein is CASSLDKGPGNQPQHF.

This clonotype was seen at least ten times. V is TRBV7-6 and J is TRBJ1-6; D not resolved. The CDR3 totals 13 residues. In germline, CDR1 is SGHVS, CDR2 FNYEAQ. V lost 1 base and J 9 bases, leaving 7 bases between the germline ends. In nucleotides, the CDR3 is TGTGCCAGCAGCTTAGAATCGGGTTCACCCCTCCACTTT. It encodes CASSLESGSPLHF. Filled out from reference TRBV7-6 and TRBJ1-6, the complete variable domain reads GAGVSQSPRYKVTKRGQDVALRCDPISGHVSLYWYRQALGQGPEFLTYFNYEAQQDKSGLPNDRFSAERPEGSISTLTIQRTEQRDSAMYRCASSLESGSPLHFGNGTRLTVT.

The chain joins TRBV12-3 or TRBV12-4 to TRBJ1-1; 8 positions agree with TRBD1. The trim removed 5 bases at V and 6 bases at J, leaving 8 bases unmatched. The CDR3 consists of 14 residues. CDR3 sequence: CASSPPRGHAEAFF. CDR3 nucleotides: TGTGCCAGCAGTCCCCCCAGGGGGCACGCTGAAGCTTTCTTT.

This clonotype was detected many times. The V call is TRBV19, the J call TRBJ2-1, with a weak D call TRBD1 (5 bases). Looked up from germline, CDR1 is LNHDA and CDR2 is SQIVND (reference sequence). V was pared by 5 bases and J by 0 bases, with 11 bases between. The length of the CDR3 is 15 residues. CDR3 DNA sequence: TGTGCCAGTAGTCGCGGTCAGGGCTCCTACAATGAGCAGTTCTTC. Translating it yields CASSRGQGSYNEQFF. Complete variable domain (other parts from reference TRBV19 and TRBJ2-1): DGGITQSPKYLFRKEGQNVTLSCEQNLNHDAMYWYRQDPGQGLRLIYYSQIVNDFQKGDIAEGYSVSREKKESFPLTVTSAQKNPTAFYLCASSRGQGSYNEQFFGPGTRLTVL.

This clonotype was picked up a small number of times. The V gene is TRBV4-1, the J gene TRBJ2-5, with TRBD2 matching 12 bases. Trimming removed 0 bases from V and 0 bases from J; junction bases left unmatched: 5. The CDR3 extends over 18 amino acids. The germline V gene has CDR1 MGHRA and CDR2 YSYEKL. CDR3 DNA sequence: TGCGCCAGCAGCCAAGACAGGCTAGCGGGGGGGCACCAAGAGACCCAGTACTTC. Its protein product is CASSQDRLAGGHQETQYF.

This clonotype was observed a handful of times. V is TRBV10-2 and J is TRBJ1-5; weak D call: TRBD1 (6 bases). The CDR3 length is 13 residues. In germline, CDR1 is WSHSY, CDR2 SAAADI. V shed 3 bases and J shed 6 bases, with 9 bases lying between them. The CDR3 DNA is TGCGCCAGCAGTGATCAAGGGGGTCAGCCCCAGCATTTT. It is translated as CASSDQGGQPQHF.

The table lists this clonotype with a few counts. This chain joins TRBV11-2 and TRBJ2-3, with 7 positions matching TRBD2. Germline V CDR1 and CDR2: SGHAT, FQNNGV. V lost 5 bases to trimming and J lost 3 bases; unmatched junction nucleotides: 8. This CDR3 is built from 15 residues. CDR3 coding DNA: TGTGCCAGCAGCCCCCACGCGGGGGTAACAGATACGCAGTATTTT. It encodes CASSPHAGVTDTQYF.

The rearrangement joins TRBV11-2 to TRBJ1-1; the D is unclear. The CDR3 is 14 residues long. Trimming took off 10 bases at V and 3 bases at J, with 18 bases between the two ends. Germline V gene data show CDR1 as SGHAT and CDR2 as FQNNGV. In DNA form, the CDR3 reads TGTGCCACCGACGGGCGAGGTTCGGACACTGAAGCTTTCTTT. Protein sequence: CATDGRGSDTEAFF.

The chain links TRBV5-3 to TRBJ1-1; 7 nucleotides agree with TRBD1. TRBV5-3 is known as an ORF, though its function is uncertain. The CDR3 covers 16 residues. After removal of 8 bases from V and 0 bases from J, the junction contained 13 bases not matched to a gene. The CDR3 loop reads CASSPWDRDMNTEAFF. In DNA form, the CDR3 reads TGTGCCAGCAGCCCGTGGGACAGAGATATGAACACTGAAGCTTTCTTT.